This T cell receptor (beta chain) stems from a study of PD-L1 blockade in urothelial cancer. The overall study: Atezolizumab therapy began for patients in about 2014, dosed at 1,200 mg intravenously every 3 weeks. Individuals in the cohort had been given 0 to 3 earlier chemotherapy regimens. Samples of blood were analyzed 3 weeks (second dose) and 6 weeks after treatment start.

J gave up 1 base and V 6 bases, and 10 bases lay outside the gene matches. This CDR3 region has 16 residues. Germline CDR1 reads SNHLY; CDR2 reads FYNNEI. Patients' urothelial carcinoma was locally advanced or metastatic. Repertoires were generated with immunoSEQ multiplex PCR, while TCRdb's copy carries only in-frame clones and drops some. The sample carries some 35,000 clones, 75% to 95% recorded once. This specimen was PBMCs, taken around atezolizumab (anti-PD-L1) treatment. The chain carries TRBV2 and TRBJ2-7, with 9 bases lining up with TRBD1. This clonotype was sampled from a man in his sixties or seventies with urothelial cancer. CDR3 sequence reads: CASSLYRDRVSYEQYF. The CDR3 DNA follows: TGTGCCAGCAGCCTATACCGGGACAGGGTATCCTACGAGCAGTACTTC.